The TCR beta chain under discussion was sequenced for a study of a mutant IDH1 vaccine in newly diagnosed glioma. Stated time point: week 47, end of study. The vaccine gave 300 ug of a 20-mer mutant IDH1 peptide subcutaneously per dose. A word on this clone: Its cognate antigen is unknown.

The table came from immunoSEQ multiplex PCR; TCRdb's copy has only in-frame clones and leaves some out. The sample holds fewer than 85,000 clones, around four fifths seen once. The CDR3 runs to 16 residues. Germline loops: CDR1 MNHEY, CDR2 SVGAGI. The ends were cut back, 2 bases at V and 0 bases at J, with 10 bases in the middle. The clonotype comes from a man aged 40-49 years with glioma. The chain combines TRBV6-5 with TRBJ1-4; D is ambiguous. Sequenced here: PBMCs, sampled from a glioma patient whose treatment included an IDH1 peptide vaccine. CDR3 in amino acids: CASSYRPRATNEKLFF. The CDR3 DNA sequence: TGTGCCAGCAGTTACAGGCCGCGCGCAACTAATGAAAAACTGTTTTTT.